The 5 T cell receptor beta chains presented below share a single source sample, sequenced in a study of T cells in Graves' hyperthyroidism and ophthalmopathy (dated by TCRdb to the late 2010s). The library was made by multiplex PCR. These reads were obtained on an Illumina HiSeq 2000. Amplification of TCR beta CDR3 regions was carried out from RNA transcripts. The TCR CDR3 was subjected to a first round of RT-PCR using the HTBI primer set and the Qiagen OneStep RT-PCR kit. TCRdb ran its own pipeline on the public reads, namely fastp trimming at Q25 and MiXCR clone calling, and kept in-frame beta chains. Rows matching on CDR3 protein sequence are summarized as one entry with the most common DNA and genes. The sample table records under 350,000 distinct CDR3 sequences; 17% of these occur just once. Together, the top ten hold just over 55% of the sample. Sequencing input: blood. The receptors shown here come from a woman aged 55 to 70 with Graves' ophthalmopathy.

A remark on this clonotype: One junction end disagrees with the germline gene, perhaps due to a read error. CDR3 protein: CASNRGSYKQYF. For the CDR3, the DNA is TGTGCCAGCAACAGGGGCTCCTACAAGCAGTACTTC. J is TRBJ2-7 and V is TRBV28, with 7 bases lining up with TRBD1. The CDR3 consists of 12 residues. Germline V gene lookup returns CDR1 MDHEN and CDR2 SYDVKM.

The CDR3 sequence: CASSLGLAGDRNEQFF. The CDR3 coding sequence is TGCGCCAGCAGCTTGGGACTAGCGGGAGATCGTAATGAGCAGTTCTTC. This chain joins TRBV5-1 and TRBJ2-1; 12 nucleotides agree with TRBD2. CDR1 SGHRS and CDR2 YFSETQ come from the germline V gene. This CDR3 has 16 amino acids. J gave up 7 bases and V 0 bases, and 5 bases lay outside the gene matches.

The chain recombines TRBV29-1 with TRBJ2-7, with 9 bases matching TRBD1. This CDR3 is built from 13 residues. Germline CDR1 reads SQVTM; CDR2 reads ANQGSEA. The V gene end was trimmed by 4 bases and the J gene end by 6 bases; junction bases not matched to a gene: 7. CDR3 protein: CSVGGTGYGEQYF. DNA for the CDR3: TGCAGCGTTGGGGGGACAGGGTACGGCGAGCAGTACTTC.

The J gene is TRBJ2-7, the V gene TRBV20-1; 7 positions match TRBD1. Germline V gene sequence: CDR1 DFQATT, CDR2 SNEGSKA (reference sequence). Trimming removed 5 bases from V and 1 base from J; junction bases left unmatched: 2. This CDR3 region has 12 residues. The CDR3 DNA reads TGCAGTGCTGGGGGACAGTCCTACGAGCAGTACTTC. Amino acids: CSAGGQSYEQYF.

At least ten counts were recorded for this clonotype. The chain is built from TRBV11-3 and TRBJ2-7, with D perhaps assigned TRBD1 or TRBD2 (6 bases each). The CDR3 covers 15 residues. Trimming stripped 5 bases from V and 5 bases from J, with 19 bases between. Germline assignment: CDR1 SGHNT and CDR2 YENEEA. The CDR3 sequence is CASSPGAGEADEQYF. CDR3 bases: TGTGCCAGCAGCCCGGGGGCAGGAGAGGCGGACGAGCAGTACTTC. The entire variable domain, with the rest obtained from reference TRBV11-3 and TRBJ2-7, is as follows: EAGVVQSPRYKIIEKKQPVAFWCNPISGHNTLYWYLQNLGQGPELLIRYENEEAVDDSQLPKDRFSAERLKGVDSTLKIQPAELGDSAVYLCASSPGAGEADEQYFGPGTRLTVT.